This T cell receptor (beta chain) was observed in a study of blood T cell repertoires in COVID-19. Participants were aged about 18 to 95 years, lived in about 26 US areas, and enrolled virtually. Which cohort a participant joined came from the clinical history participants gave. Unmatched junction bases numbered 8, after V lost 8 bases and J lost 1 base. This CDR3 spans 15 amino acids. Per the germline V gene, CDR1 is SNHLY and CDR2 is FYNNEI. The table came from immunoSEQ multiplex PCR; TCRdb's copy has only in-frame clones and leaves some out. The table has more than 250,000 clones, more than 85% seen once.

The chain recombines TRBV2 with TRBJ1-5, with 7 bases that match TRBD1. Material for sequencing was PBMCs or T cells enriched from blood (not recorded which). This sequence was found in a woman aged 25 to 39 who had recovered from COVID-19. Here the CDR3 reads CASWTGLPSNQPQHF. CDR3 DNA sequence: TGTGCCAGCTGGACAGGACTCCCGAGCAATCAGCCCCAGCATTTT. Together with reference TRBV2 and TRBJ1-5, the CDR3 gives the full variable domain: EPEVTQTPSHQVTQMGQEVILRCVPISNHLYFYWYRQILGQKVEFLVSFYNNEISEKSEIFDDQFSVERPDGSNFTLKIRSTKLEDSAMYFCASWTGLPSNQPQHFGDGTRLSIL.